These 17 T cell receptor beta chains share one sample of origin, sequenced in a study of OX40 agonist ivuxolimab in advanced cancers. The library was made by the immunoSEQ multiplex PCR assay. The clones in this table, taken by TCRdb from immuneACCESS, are in-frame only. Not every clone is retained; where verified, under half of the shortfall comes from an unresolved V gene, and the cause of the rest is unknown. The sample table records 45,000 to 50,000 clones; about 90% of these occur just once. About 8% of the sample is in the top ten clones. The sequencing used CD4+ or CD8+ T cells sorted from blood, collected in a trial of the OX40 agonist ivuxolimab. These receptors originate from an adult with an advanced solid tumor such as melanoma, head and neck, liver or kidney cancer.

In its sample, this clone is medium-sized. The chain has TRBV7-2 and TRBJ2-7; no definite D call. Germline CDR1 SGHTA, CDR2 FQGNSA. Between the trimmed V and J ends, which lost 1 base and 0 bases, there was a span of 13 bases. The length of the CDR3 is 16 residues. The CDR3 here is CASSLGLSGSSYEQYF. The CDR3, as DNA: TGTGCCAGCAGCTTAGGGTTAAGTGGATCCTCCTACGAGCAGTACTTC.

This chain links TRBV6-6 with TRBJ2-5; D remains unclear. The V end lost 4 bases, the J end lost 1 base, and 7 bases lay between the germline ends. CDR1 MNHNY and CDR2 SVGAGI come from the germline V gene (reference sequence). The CDR3 spans 13 residues. Here the CDR3 DNA reads TGTGCCAGCAGTTTTGCGTCCCAAGAGACCCAGTACTTC. Protein sequence: CASSFASQETQYF.

The rearrangement joins TRBV5-1 to TRBJ2-7, with D possibly matching TRBD2 (5 bases). The CDR3 consists of 14 residues. Trimming removed 2 bases from V and 1 base from J, with 10 bases in between. In germline, CDR1 is SGHRS, CDR2 YFSETQ. The CDR3 nucleotides read TGCGCCAGCAGCTTAGGCGGGCAGTCCTACGAGCAGTACTTC. This encodes CASSLGGQSYEQYF.

This clone was seen a handful of times. The V gene is TRBV27, the J gene TRBJ2-5; 9 positions agree with TRBD2. The CDR3 totals 15 residues. Germline CDR1 reads MNHEY; CDR2 reads SMNVEV (reference sequence). V gave up 5 bases and J gave up 4 bases; unmatched junction bases: 8. CDR3 region: CASSIPGTSLETQYF. The CDR3 region has the DNA TGTGCCAGCAGTATACCCGGGACTAGCTTAGAGACCCAGTACTTC.

This clone was found once. The genes are TRBV12-5 and TRBJ2-2; D remains unclear. V was shortened by 3 bases and J by 7 bases, with 3 bases between the two germline ends. The CDR3 runs 11 residues. The germline gives CDR1 LGHNT, CDR2 FRNRAP. The CDR3 DNA follows: TGTGCTAGTGGTTTCCGCGGGGAGCTGTTTTTT. Amino acids: CASGFRGELFF.

This chain connects TRBV5-1 to TRBJ2-7, with 11 bases that match TRBD1. CDR3 length: 14 amino acids. Germline V gene data show CDR1 as SGHRS and CDR2 as YFSETQ. The V segment lost 3 bases and the J segment 3 bases; nucleotides outside the gene matches: 2. CDR3 residues: CASSSGTGGYEQYF. In nucleotides, the CDR3 is TGCGCCAGCAGCTCAGGGACAGGGGGCTACGAGCAGTACTTC.

This chain joins TRBV6-1 and TRBJ1-5; 7 nucleotides line up with TRBD1. From germline, CDR1 is MNHNS and CDR2 SASEGT. V dropped 11 bases and J dropped 3; count of bases not matched to a gene: 7. The CDR3 extends over 13 amino acids. CDR3 region: CAGRTGNNQPQHF. CDR3 nucleotide sequence: TGTGCCGGCCGGACAGGAAACAATCAGCCCCAGCATTTT.

This sequence joins TRBV21-1 and TRBJ2-3; the table gives TRBD1 as D, unverified against the DNA. TRBV21-1 has pseudogene status. The CDR3 extends over 24 amino acids. CDR3 region: CASSKRSRDRVLGAGRGTTDTQYF. The CDR3 nucleotides are TGTGCCAGCAGCAAAAGGAGCCGGGACAGGGTATTAGGGGCCGGACGGGGAACCACAGATACGCAGTATTTT.

As to this clone: One junction end disagrees with the germline gene, perhaps due to a read error. Other nucleotide sequences in the sample specify the same CDR3. This chain uses TRBV18 with TRBJ2-7; D possibly matches TRBD1 or TRBD2 (5 bases each). CDR3 length equals 14 residues. In germline, CDR1 is KGHSH, CDR2 LQKENI. The CDR3 region has the DNA TGCGCCAGCTCACCGATCGCAGGGAGAAACGAGCAGTACTTC. The encoded protein is CASSPIAGRNEQYF.

This clone is medium-sized in the sample. This chain joins TRBV28 and TRBJ1-1; tentatively, D is TRBD1 (6 bases). The CDR3 contains 13 residues. Deletions cut 6 bases from V and 8 bases from J, with 16 bases between. The germline CDR1 and CDR2 sequences are MDHEN and SYDVKM. CDR3 region: CASSLGTTGEAFF. Here the CDR3 DNA reads TGTGCCAGCAGCTTGGGCACCACAGGGGAAGCTTTCTTT.

The gene calls are TRBV5-1 and TRBJ2-7; the match to TRBD1 covers 8 bases. The J segment lost 3 bases and the V segment lost 0 bases, leaving 2 bases of the junction unmatched. This CDR3 comprises 14 residues. Germline V gene data show CDR1 as SGHRS and CDR2 as YFSETQ. CDR3 region: CASSLGQGNYEQYF. DNA for the CDR3: TGCGCCAGCAGCTTGGGACAGGGGAACTACGAGCAGTACTTC.

V is TRBV5-1 and J is TRBJ1-2, with TRBD1 matching 7 bases. With 4 bases clipped from V and 4 bases from J, the junction kept 22 bases outside the gene matches. The CDR3 is made up of 19 amino acids. Germline-derived CDR1 and CDR2 are SGHRS and YFSETQ. The CDR3 spells CASSVGLVAIGTASYGYTF. As DNA, the CDR3 is TGCGCCAGCAGCGTTGGTTTGGTCGCAATCGGGACAGCAAGCTATGGCTACACCTTC.

V is TRBV6-5 and J is TRBJ2-3; D may be TRBD1 (5 bases). Germline-derived CDR1 and CDR2 are MNHEY and SVGAGI. The ends were cut back, 6 bases at V and 0 bases at J, with 10 bases in the middle. There are 14 residues in the CDR3. CDR3 amino acids: CASRSTGSTDTQYF. CDR3 coding DNA: TGTGCCAGCAGGAGCACAGGTAGCACAGATACGCAGTATTTT.

Points on this clone: The sample contains more than one DNA sequence encoding this CDR3. The rearrangement uses TRBV18 and TRBJ2-1; 7 bases are shared with TRBD2. There are 14 residues in the CDR3. V lost 1 base to trimming and J lost 5 bases; unmatched junction nucleotides: 2. Germline-derived CDR1 and CDR2 are KGHSH and LQKENI. The CDR3 spells CASSPLAGNNEQFF. The CDR3 nucleotides read TGTGCCAGCTCACCACTAGCGGGTAACAATGAGCAGTTCTTC.

The chain employs TRBV5-1 and TRBJ2-2; TRBD2 agrees at 11 bases. CDR3 length: 20 amino acids. The J segment lost 7 bases and the V segment lost 1 base, leaving 18 bases of the junction unmatched. The germline CDR1 and CDR2 sequences are SGHRS and YFSETQ. DNA for the CDR3: TGCGCCAGCAGCTTGCACTATCCCGGGACTAGCGGTAAACAGTTCGGGGAGCTGTTTTTT. Amino acids: CASSLHYPGTSGKQFGELFF.

This chain connects TRBV7-2 to TRBJ2-3; maybe TRBD1 (6 bases). CDR3 size: 17 residues. CDR1 and CDR2 from the germline V gene are SGHTA and FQGNSA. The V end was cut by 1 base, the J end by 4 bases, with 18 bases between. In DNA form, the CDR3 reads TGTGCCAGCAGCTTAGTGGGGGCGCGTACCTTCGCAGATACGCAGTATTTT. Translated, it gives CASSLVGARTFADTQYF.

This clone was seen only once. This chain uses TRBV28 with TRBJ2-6; tentatively, D is TRBD1 or TRBD2 (5 bases each). V lost 6 bases to trimming and J lost 2 bases, with 11 bases between them. Germline CDR1 reads MDHEN; CDR2 reads SYDVKM. The CDR3 loop spans 15 amino acids. The CDR3 sequence is CASRAGSAGANVLTF. The CDR3 coding sequence is TGTGCCAGCAGAGCAGGGAGCGCTGGGGCCAACGTCCTGACTTTC. Full variable domain (remainder filled in from reference TRBV28 and TRBJ2-6): DVKVTQSSRYLVKRTGEKVFLECVQDMDHENMFWYRQDPGLGLRLIYFSYDVKMKEKGDIPEGYSVSREKKERFSLILESASTNQTSMYLCASRAGSAGANVLTFGAGSRLTVL.